This TCR beta chain was captured in a study of siplizumab effects on memory and regulatory T cells. The study's findings and limits: Siplizumab significantly lowered the alloreactive sequences that could be traced to unstimulated CD4+ memory cells.

Clones were read by immunoSEQ multiplex PCR, and TCRdb kept only the in-frame ones, dropping some. This sample has 60,000 or so clones; approximately 95% occur once, and the top ten carry about 40%. For this clone: What it recognizes is unknown.

V lost 4 bases, J lost 0 bases, and 13 bases lay in between. Germline CDR1 is MGHRA and CDR2 is YSYEKL. The CDR3 covers 15 residues. The clonotype originates from a human donor in good health. Sequences were obtained from CD8+ T cells sorted from blood. The chain is built from TRBV4-1 and TRBJ2-7; unclear D gene. Here the CDR3 reads CASSPRRDGSYEQYF. The DNA of the CDR3 is TGCGCCAGCAGCCCAAGAAGAGACGGCTCCTACGAGCAGTACTTC.